The 10 T cell receptor beta chains reported below all come from one sample, sequenced in a study of blood T cell repertoires in COVID-19. Using immunoSEQ multiplex PCR, the repertoire was profiled, and TCRdb retains in-frame clones only, with some absent. The sample includes approximately 220,000 clones, 87% of them seen just once. The sample consisted of PBMCs or T cells enriched from blood (not recorded which). The receptors were gathered from a woman in her 30s with acute COVID-19.

The V and J genes are TRBV2 and TRBJ1-2, with D possibly TRBD1 on 5 matching bases. Germline V gene lookup returns CDR1 SNHLY and CDR2 FYNNEI. This CDR3 is built from 15 residues. Trimming removed 10 bases from V and 0 bases from J, with 18 bases in between. The CDR3 loop reads CATLIGTLANYGYTF. CDR3 DNA sequence: TGTGCCACCCTAATAGGGACTTTAGCTAACTATGGCTACACCTTC.

The chain has TRBV12-3 or TRBV12-4 and TRBJ1-1; TRBD1 might be the D (5 bases). This CDR3 has 12 residues. Trimming pared 3 bases from V and 5 bases from J, leaving 7 bases between. CDR3 in DNA: TGTGCCAGCAGTTTTCCAGGGACTGAAGCTTTCTTT. It is translated as CASSFPGTEAFF.

The chain links TRBV7-2 to TRBJ2-3; TRBD2 matches 7 bases. CDR3 length: 15 residues. CDR1 is SGHTA, CDR2 FQGNSA, per germline. V gave up 6 bases and J gave up 6 bases; unmatched junction bases: 12. The chain's CDR3 is CASSSSGEYLDTQYF. In DNA, the CDR3 is TGTGCCAGCAGTTCAAGCGGGGAGTATCTCGATACGCAGTATTTT.

This clone was seen ten or more times. The chain joins TRBV10-2 to TRBJ2-7; 7 bases match TRBD2. Losses at the gene ends were 3 bases for V and 3 bases for J; bases not matched to a gene: 8. Germline V CDR1 and CDR2: WSHSY, SAAADI. This CDR3 spans 15 amino acids. As DNA, the CDR3 is TGCGCCAGCAGTGAAGTGGGAGGGAAGGGCTACGAGCAGTACTTC. This gives the protein CASSEVGGKGYEQYF.

This chain links TRBV3-1 (or the pseudogene TRBV3-2) with TRBJ1-6; D unclear. Germline lookup yields CDR1 LGHDT and CDR2 YNNKEL (reference sequence). Trimming took off 4 bases at V and 0 bases at J, with 4 bases between the two ends. The CDR3 runs to 14 residues. In DNA, the CDR3 is TGTGCCAGCAGCCGTAGCTCCTATAATTCACCCCTCCACTTT. Translation gives CASSRSSYNSPLHF.

V gene TRBV27 combines with J gene TRBJ2-7; D gene unclear. Germline loops: CDR1 MNHEY, CDR2 SMNVEV (reference sequence). This CDR3 spans 15 amino acids. Trimming shortened V by 2 bases and J by 2 bases, and 13 bases separated the two germline ends. CDR3 sequence: CASSLRGRIPYEQYF. CDR3 nucleotides: TGTGCCAGCAGTTTACGTGGCAGGATCCCCTACGAGCAGTACTTC.

The chain links TRBV5-6 to TRBJ1-4, with D perhaps matching TRBD1 (5 bases). Germline-derived CDR1 and CDR2 are SGHDT and YYEEEE. Trimming left V 4 bases short and J 4 bases short, with 11 bases between. The CDR3 contains 14 residues. For the CDR3, the DNA is TGTGCCAGCAGCCTAGGACACTATAATGAAAAACTGTTTTTT. Translation: CASSLGHYNEKLFF.

J is TRBJ1-6 and V is TRBV5-1; TRBD1 aligns across 9 bases. Germline CDR1 reads SGHRS; CDR2 reads YFSETQ. V trimming: 4 bases; J trimming: 5 bases; junction bases outside the gene matches: 4. The CDR3 is 15 amino acids. Written as DNA, the CDR3 is TGCGCCAGCAGCCTTTGGACAGGGGATAATTCACCCCTCCACTTT. Protein sequence: CASSLWTGDNSPLHF.

This sequence joins TRBV7-9 and TRBJ1-2; 10 bases are a match to TRBD1. This CDR3 is built from 18 residues. Germline CDR1 SEHNR, CDR2 FQNEAQ (reference sequence). Germline trimming cut 5 bases from V and 4 bases from J; bases unmatched to any gene: 16. This CDR3 is CASSHPGTGAAFSYGYTF. The CDR3 region has the DNA TGTGCCAGCAGCCACCCCGGGACAGGGGCCGCCTTCTCCTATGGCTACACCTTC.

V and J are TRBV18 and TRBJ2-7, with 8 positions matching TRBD1. This CDR3 region has 14 residues. J gave up 2 bases and V 3 bases, and 3 bases lay outside the gene matches. Per germline, CDR1 KGHSH and CDR2 LQKENI. The CDR3 region is CASSPRDRTYEQYF. The DNA of the CDR3 is TGTGCCAGCTCACCCCGGGACAGGACCTACGAGCAGTACTTC.